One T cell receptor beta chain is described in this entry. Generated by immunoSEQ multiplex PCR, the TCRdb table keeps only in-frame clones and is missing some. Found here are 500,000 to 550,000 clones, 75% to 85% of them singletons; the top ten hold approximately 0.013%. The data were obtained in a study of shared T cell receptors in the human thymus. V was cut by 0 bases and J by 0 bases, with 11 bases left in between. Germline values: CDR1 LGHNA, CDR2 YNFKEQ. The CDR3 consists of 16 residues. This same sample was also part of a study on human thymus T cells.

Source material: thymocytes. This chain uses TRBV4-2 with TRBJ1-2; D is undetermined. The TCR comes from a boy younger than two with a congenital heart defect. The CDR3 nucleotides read TGTGCCAGCAGCCAAGATCGTAACAGTTCTAACTATGGCTACACCTTC. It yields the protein CASSQDRNSSNYGYTF.